This T cell receptor beta chain was obtained from a study of human T cells and chemical hapten exposure. From the RACE reads, TCRdb called clonotypes with MiXCR, one entry per CDR3 protein. The table records around 70,000 distinct CDR3 sequences, 6% to 7% of them present only once. The CDR3 has 17 amino acids. Germline CDR1 SEHNR, CDR2 FQNEAQ (reference sequence). The ends lost 3 bases at V and 0 bases at J; junction bases unmatched: 7. Time point denoted: healthy volunteer bleed at 6 weeks. The template was total RNA from unfractionated whole blood. The sequence derives from a female donor in good health. Some clones in this sample may be carry-over from other donors' samples. The chain carries TRBV7-9 and TRBJ2-4; 8 nucleotides agree with TRBD1. The sample comprised whole blood. The CDR3 nucleotides read TGTGCCAGCAGCTTGGGGCAGGGGGCGCGAGCCAAAAACATTCAGTACTTC. It codes for CASSLGQGARAKNIQYF. The whole variable domain, filled in from reference TRBV7-9 and TRBJ2-4, reads DTGVSQNPRHKITKRGQNVTFRCDPISEHNRLYWYRQTLGQGPEFLTYFQNEAQLEKSRLLSDRFSAERPKGSFSTLEIQRTEQGDSAMYLCASSLGQGARAKNIQYFGAGTRLSVL.